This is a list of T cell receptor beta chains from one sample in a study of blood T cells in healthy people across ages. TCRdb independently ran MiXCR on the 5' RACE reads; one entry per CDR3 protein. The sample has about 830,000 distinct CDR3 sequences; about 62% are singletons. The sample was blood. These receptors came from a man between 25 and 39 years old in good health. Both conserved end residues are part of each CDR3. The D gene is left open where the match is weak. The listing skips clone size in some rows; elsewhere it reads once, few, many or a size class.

TGTGCCAGCAGCTCTTCTGGGCAAGTGGCAGGGCAGCCCCAGCATTTT	CASSSSGQVAGQPQHF	NA	NA	TRBV7-8	TRBJ1-5
TGTGCCAGCTCCTCCCCGACGGGGGCAGCCAAAAACATTCAGTACTTC	CASSSPTGAAKNIQYF	NA	NA	TRBV28	TRBJ2-4
TGTGCCAGCAGTTACTGGCCTAGCGGGAGTGAGGGCGCCGATGAGCAGTTCTTC	CASSYWPSGSEGADEQFF	NA	TRBD2	TRBV6-2/TRBV6-3	TRBJ2-1
TGTGCCAGCAGCTTGGGGGGCATTACGTACCAAGAGACCCAGTACTTC	CASSLGGITYQETQYF	NA	NA	TRBV5-6	TRBJ2-5
TGCAGTGCTATGAACGTACCCTTCGACGGATATAGCAATCAGCCCCAGCATTTT	CSAMNVPFDGYSNQPQHF	NA	NA	TRBV20-1	TRBJ1-5
TGCAGCGGCTCAGGGGCCCTAACTAGCGGGAGAGGTGAGACCCAGTACTTC	CSGSGALTSGRGETQYF	few	TRBD2	TRBV29-1	TRBJ2-5
TGCAGCGTTGTGGCCCGGGGACAGAGAAACTATGGCTACACCTTC	CSVVARGQRNYGYTF	NA	TRBD1	TRBV29-1	TRBJ1-2
TGTGCCAGCAGCCTCCGATTAGCGGCGTACGAGCAGTACTTC	CASSLRLAAYEQYF	few	NA	TRBV12-3/TRBV12-4	TRBJ2-7
TGTGCCAGCAGCTCCCAACCAATGGCTGGCACAGATACGCAGTATTTT	CASSSQPMAGTDTQYF	NA	NA	TRBV11-2	TRBJ2-3
TGTGCCAGCAGCTTACTGCCTAGCGAGTCCTCCTACAATGAGCAGTTCTTC	CASSLLPSESSYNEQFF	NA	NA	TRBV7-2	TRBJ2-1
TGCAGTGCTAGAGATGAAGGGGGCGGGGGGCCCCAGCATTTT	CSARDEGGGGPQHF	NA	TRBD1	TRBV20-1	TRBJ1-5
TGTGCCAGCAGTTTGCGACAGGGCTCTTTCCATGAGCAGTTCTTC	CASSLRQGSFHEQFF	NA	TRBD1	TRBV28	TRBJ2-1
TGCAGTGCTCTCCCCACTCTGCTAGCGGGAGTGGGGGAGCAGTACTTC	CSALPTLLAGVGEQYF	NA	TRBD2	TRBV20-1	TRBJ2-7
TGCGCCAGCAGCCGGAGGAGCCCGGGGGATACGCAGTATTTT	CASSRRSPGDTQYF	NA	NA	TRBV4-3	TRBJ2-3
TGTGCCAGCAACGACAGGGATATTAGTCAGCCCCAGCATTTT	CASNDRDISQPQHF	once	TRBD1	TRBV2	TRBJ1-5
TGCGCCAGCGCTCCTGGACAGGGGGGCTACGAGCAGTACTTC	CASAPGQGGYEQYF	few	TRBD1	TRBV5-1	TRBJ2-7
TGCAGTGCCCCCGAGGGGCTGGAGACCCAGTACTTC	CSAPEGLETQYF	many	NA	TRBV20-1	TRBJ2-5
TGTGCCAGCAGCGATGTACTCGGGACTTATAGCACAGATACGCAGTATTTT	CASSDVLGTYSTDTQYF	NA	NA	TRBV7-2	TRBJ2-3
TGTGCCAGCAGATCGGGGACAGGGGGCCTGAATGAGCAGTTCTTC	CASRSGTGGLNEQFF	few	TRBD1	TRBV6-2/TRBV6-3	TRBJ2-1
TGTGCCAGCAGCAGGACAGGGAGCGGCTATGGCTACACCTTC	CASSRTGSGYGYTF	NA	TRBD1	TRBV25-1	TRBJ1-2
TGCGCCAGCAGCTTGGCGTCACAGTCCCCTGAAGCTTTCTTT	CASSLASQSPEAFF	NA	NA	TRBV5-1	TRBJ1-1
TGCAGTGCTATCAGTCCGACAGGGGGGTTCTCTGGGGCCAACGTCCTGACTTTC	CSAISPTGGFSGANVLTF	NA	TRBD1	TRBV20-1	TRBJ2-6
TGTGCCAGCAGTTTAGACATTACGAGCTCCTACAATGAGCAGTTCTTC	CASSLDITSSYNEQFF	once	NA	TRBV27	TRBJ2-1
TGCGCCAGCAGCACCGGGACGATCGGTCCAGAGACCCAGTACTTC	CASSTGTIGPETQYF	NA	NA	TRBV5-1	TRBJ2-5
TGCAGCGTTGGCCGGGGACAGAGGAACACTGAAGCTTTCTTT	CSVGRGQRNTEAFF	NA	TRBD1	TRBV29-1	TRBJ1-1
TGCAGTGCCCCATCGGACGAGAAGACCCAGTACTTC	CSAPSDEKTQYF	NA	NA	TRBV20-1	TRBJ2-5
TGTGCCAGCAGTTTAAGGGGGCGCACAGATACGCAGTATTTT	CASSLRGRTDTQYF	NA	TRBD1	TRBV12-3/TRBV12-4	TRBJ2-3
TGCAGCGCCCTCTGGGTCGGCGATGAGCAGTTCTTC	CSALWVGDEQFF	NA	NA	TRBV29-1	TRBJ2-1
TGTGCCAGCAGTGGAAGCGATGAGCAGTTCTTC	CASSGSDEQFF	NA	NA	TRBV6-5	TRBJ2-1
TGTGCCAGCAAGTCTCTAGCGGGATACAATGAGCAGTTCTTC	CASKSLAGYNEQFF	NA	TRBD2	TRBV27	TRBJ2-1
TGTGCCAGCAGTTGGGGAAGGGGGGGTAACATTCAGTACTTC	CASSWGRGGNIQYF	NA	NA	TRBV27	TRBJ2-4
TGCGCCAGCAGCCAAGGGGCCGACTTCCAAGAGACCCAGTACTTC	CASSQGADFQETQYF	NA	NA	TRBV4-1	TRBJ2-5
TGTGCCAGCAATCCGCGCGGATCCTACGAGCAGTACTTC	CASNPRGSYEQYF	few	NA	TRBV7-8	TRBJ2-7
TGTGCCAGCAGCTTGGTTTTCGGTGGAGCCTACGAGCAGTACTTC	CASSLVFGGAYEQYF	NA	NA	TRBV5-6	TRBJ2-7
TGTGCCAGCAGTGAAGGCTGGACAGGGTTGAGGAATGAGCAGTTCTTC	CASSEGWTGLRNEQFF	NA	TRBD1	TRBV2	TRBJ2-1
TGTGCCAGCAGTTTAAGGAGTAGAGGGCTGGGGAATCAGCCCCAGCATTTT	CASSLRSRGLGNQPQHF	NA	NA	TRBV28	TRBJ1-5
TGTGCCAGCAGTTTAAGGGGACGGTCTGAAGCTTTCTTT	CASSLRGRSEAFF	few	NA	TRBV12-3/TRBV12-4	TRBJ1-1
TGTGCCAGCAGCCTCACTCGGGGGGGCGGCTATGGCTACACCTTC	CASSLTRGGGYGYTF	NA	NA	TRBV6-5	TRBJ1-2
TGCAGCGTTGAAGATCGAAGGGCGTCCGGGGAGCTGTTTTTT	CSVEDRRASGELFF	NA	NA	TRBV29-1	TRBJ2-2
TGTGCCAGCGGTTGGTATGAAAAACTGTTTTTT	CASGWYEKLFF	NA	NA	TRBV12-3/TRBV12-4	TRBJ1-4
TGTGCCAGCAGCTTAGGTGGCTACATGTACGAGCAGTACTTC	CASSLGGYMYEQYF	few	NA	TRBV7-8	TRBJ2-7
TGTGCCAGCAGCGTCAGGATGGATACTGAAGCTTTCTTT	CASSVRMDTEAFF	NA	NA	TRBV9	TRBJ1-1
TGTGCCAGCAGTTATAGCGGGAGCTACAATGAGCAGTTCTTC	CASSYSGSYNEQFF	few	TRBD2	TRBV25-1	TRBJ2-1
TGCGCCAGCAGCTTTGGAGGGCAGCAGTACTTC	CASSFGGQQYF	NA	NA	TRBV5-1	TRBJ2-7
TGTGCCAGCAGCTGGGGATCGGGGGGCACCTACAATGAGCAGTTCTTC	CASSWGSGGTYNEQFF	NA	NA	TRBV7-2	TRBJ2-1
TGCAGCGTTGTAGGGAGGGAGAGGTACACCTTC	CSVVGRERYTF	NA	NA	TRBV29-1	TRBJ1-2
TGTGCCATCAGTGCGGCCCAGGGACGAGGCTACACCTTC	CAISAAQGRGYTF	once	NA	TRBV10-3	TRBJ1-2
TGCGCCAGCAGCTTGGTCTCAGGGGCGGAGACCCAGTACTTC	CASSLVSGAETQYF	NA	NA	TRBV5-1	TRBJ2-5